What follows is one T cell receptor beta chain and its context. The antigen this receptor binds is unknown. Per-base quality was not reported, and no clone a single base away is much larger than it. The germline V gene (reference sequence) yields LNHNV for CDR1 and YYDKDF for CDR2. The CDR3 has 13 amino acids, counting the end cysteine and phenylalanine. The DNA shown is the 39-base CDR3, in frame from base 1. V has 3 bases trimmed and J has 3 bases trimmed; junction bases matching no gene number 0. This record belongs to a study of cytomegalovirus exposure and HLA in healthy donors (dated by TCRdb to about 2017). Study-level background: A later analysis indicated that the 95 to 150 validation repertoires were generated on the platform also employed for the 700 or so repertoires of the first cohort. The aim of the study was to test whether cataloging public T cell receptors could identify signatures of past pathogen exposure. Along with the roughly 670-subject first cohort, a separate validation cohort of 120 different subjects was used. To predict cytomegalovirus infection status, the study combined high-throughput TCR immunosequencing, statistical association of individual TCRs with disease status, and machine learning.

The donors were included in the validation cohort of 120 subjects, a group kept apart from the approximately 700-subject first cohort. The library was made by the immunoSEQ multiplex PCR assay. Under the source paper's analysis protocol: A statistical classification framework was built for diagnosing cytomegalovirus status from the catalog of TCR beta chain sequences. TCRdb re-hosts the immuneACCESS table, in-frame sequences only. Its copies lack some clones; in the studies checked, an unresolved V gene accounts for under half of them, and the cause for the rest is not known. Clonal size and the V and J genes are those of that table, whereas D and trimming came from the DNA. The sample table records 250,000 to 350,000 clones; roughly 90% of these occur just once. Of the sample, about 0.86% is held by the ten largest clones. What the research found in general, with its limitations: Across donors, most TCR sequences were observed very rarely, whereas some public TCRs were present in many individuals. A later analysis had no HLA typing for the validation cohort, so co-occurrence there was scored across all 110 or so repertoires. Of the cluster scores, about 94% were above 0 in a later analysis, which found that TCRs clustered in the first cohort also tended to co-occur in the approximately 120 validation repertoires. Cytomegalovirus status was reported to be diagnosed by the classifier with high specificity and sensitivity in both the original and validation cohorts. A few of the identified cytomegalovirus-associated TCR beta chains were confirmed in vitro to be specific for cytomegalovirus antigens. The study listed over 150 TCR beta chains as associated with cytomegalovirus. According to the authors, the approach could potentially be generalized to other disease states and immunological phenotypes.

The sequence links TRBV15 to TRBJ2-3; TRBD2 matches 7 bases in the middle. Sequences were obtained from PBMCs. This TCR was sampled from a woman younger than 35 in good health and CMV-seronegative. The DNA sequence is given as TGTGCCACCAGCAGGGGAGGGACAGATACGCAGTATTTT. Its product reads: CATSRGGTDTQYF. When the CDR3 is completed using the reference TRBV15 and TRBJ2-3 genes on either side, the full variable domain is DAMVIQNPRYQVTQFGKPVTLSCSQTLNHNVMYWYQQKSSQAPKLLFHYYDKDFNNEADTPDNFQSRRPNTSFCFLDIRSPGLGDTAMYLCATSRGGTDTQYFGPGTRLTVL.